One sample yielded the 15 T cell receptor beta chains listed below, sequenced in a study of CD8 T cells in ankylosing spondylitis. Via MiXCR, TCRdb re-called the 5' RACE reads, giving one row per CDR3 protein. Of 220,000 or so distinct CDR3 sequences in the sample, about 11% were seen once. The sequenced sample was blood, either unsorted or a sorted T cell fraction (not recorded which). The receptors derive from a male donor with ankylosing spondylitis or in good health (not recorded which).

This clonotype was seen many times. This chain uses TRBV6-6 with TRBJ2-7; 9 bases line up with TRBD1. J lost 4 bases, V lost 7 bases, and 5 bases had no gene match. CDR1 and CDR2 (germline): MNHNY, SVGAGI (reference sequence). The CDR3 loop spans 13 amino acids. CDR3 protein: CASTDRGQYEQYF. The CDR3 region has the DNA TGTGCCAGCACGGACAGGGGTCAGTACGAGCAGTACTTC.

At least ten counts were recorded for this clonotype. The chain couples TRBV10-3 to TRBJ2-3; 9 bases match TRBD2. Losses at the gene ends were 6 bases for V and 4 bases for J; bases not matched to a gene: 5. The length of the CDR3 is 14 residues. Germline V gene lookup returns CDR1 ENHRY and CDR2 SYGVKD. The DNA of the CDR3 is TGTGCCATCAGCCGCGGGGGGGCCGCAGATACGCAGTATTTT. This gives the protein CAISRGGAADTQYF.

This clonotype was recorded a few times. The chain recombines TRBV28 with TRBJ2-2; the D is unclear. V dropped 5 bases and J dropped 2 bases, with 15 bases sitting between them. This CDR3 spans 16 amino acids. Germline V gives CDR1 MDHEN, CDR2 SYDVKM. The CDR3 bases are TGTGCCAGCAGTCCCCCGGGCAGACCTAACACCGGGGAGCTGTTTTTT. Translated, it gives CASSPPGRPNTGELFF.

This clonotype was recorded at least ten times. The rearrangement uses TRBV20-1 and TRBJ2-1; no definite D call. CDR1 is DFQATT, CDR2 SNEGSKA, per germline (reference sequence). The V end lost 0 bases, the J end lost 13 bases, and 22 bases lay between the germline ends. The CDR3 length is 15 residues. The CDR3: CSARDPSLTKAYQFF. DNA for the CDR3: TGCAGTGCTAGAGATCCCTCGTTGACCAAGGCCTACCAGTTCTTC.

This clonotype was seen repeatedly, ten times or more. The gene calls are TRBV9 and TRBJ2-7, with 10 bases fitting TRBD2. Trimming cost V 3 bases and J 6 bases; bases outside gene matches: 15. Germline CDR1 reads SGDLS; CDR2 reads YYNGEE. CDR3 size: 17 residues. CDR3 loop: CASSGSPSTSGVAEQYF. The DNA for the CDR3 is TGTGCCAGCAGCGGATCCCCAAGTACTAGCGGGGTCGCCGAGCAGTACTTC.

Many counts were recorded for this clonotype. This CDR3 reads CASRWDTFYGYTF. CDR3 coding DNA: TGTGCCAGCAGGTGGGACACCTTCTATGGCTACACCTTC. This chain links TRBV5-5 with TRBJ1-2, with a tentative D call TRBD1 (6 bases). This CDR3 region has 13 residues. The V gene's germline CDR1 is SGHKS and CDR2 YYEKEE (reference sequence). V lost 5 bases to trimming and J lost 4 bases, with 12 bases between them. Variable domain in full (rest from reference TRBV5-5 and TRBJ1-2): DAGVTQSPTHLIKTRGQQVTLRCSPISGHKSVSWYQQVLGQGPQFIFQYYEKEERGRGNFPDRFSARQFPNYSSELNVNALLLGDSALYLCASRWDTFYGYTFGSGTRLTVV.

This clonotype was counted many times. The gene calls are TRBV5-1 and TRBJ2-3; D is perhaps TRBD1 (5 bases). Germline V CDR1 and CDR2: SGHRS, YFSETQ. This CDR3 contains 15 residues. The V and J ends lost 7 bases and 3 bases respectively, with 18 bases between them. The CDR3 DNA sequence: TGCGCCAGCGCGAAGGACACCTCTGAGACAGATACGCAGTATTTT. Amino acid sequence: CASAKDTSETDTQYF.

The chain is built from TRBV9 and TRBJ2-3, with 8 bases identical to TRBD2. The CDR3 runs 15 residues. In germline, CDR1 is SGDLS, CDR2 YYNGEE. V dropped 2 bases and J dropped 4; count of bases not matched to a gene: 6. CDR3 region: CASSVGLAVADTQYF. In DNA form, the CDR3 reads TGTGCCAGCAGCGTCGGACTAGCAGTCGCAGATACGCAGTATTTT.

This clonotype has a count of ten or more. The CDR3, as DNA: TGTGCCAGCAGCTTAATGGGGGCGGGGAGCACAGATACGCAGTATTTT. Amino acid sequence: CASSLMGAGSTDTQYF. V is TRBV7-3 and J is TRBJ2-3; D assignment may be TRBD1 or TRBD2 (6 bases each). V shed 1 base and J shed 0 bases, with 11 bases lying between them. Germline CDR1 reads SGHTA; CDR2 reads FQGTGA. The length of the CDR3 is 16 residues.

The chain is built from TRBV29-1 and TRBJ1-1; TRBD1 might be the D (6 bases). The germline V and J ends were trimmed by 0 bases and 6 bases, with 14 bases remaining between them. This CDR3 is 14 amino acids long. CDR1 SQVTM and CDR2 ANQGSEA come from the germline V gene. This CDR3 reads CSVEDPGVYAEAFF. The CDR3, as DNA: TGCAGCGTTGAAGATCCAGGGGTATATGCTGAAGCTTTCTTT.

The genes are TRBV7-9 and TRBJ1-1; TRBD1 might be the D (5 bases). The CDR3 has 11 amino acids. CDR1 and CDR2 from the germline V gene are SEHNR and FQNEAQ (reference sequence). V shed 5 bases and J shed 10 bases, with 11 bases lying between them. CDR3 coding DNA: TGTGCCAGCAGCCCTACAAGGGGAGCTTTCTTT. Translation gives CASSPTRGAFF. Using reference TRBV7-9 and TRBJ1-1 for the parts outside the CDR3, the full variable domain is DTGVSQNPRHKITKRGQNVTFRCDPISEHNRLYWYRQTLGQGPEFLTYFQNEAQLEKSRLLSDRFSAERPKGSFSTLEIQRTEQGDSAMYLCASSPTRGAFFGQGTRLTVV.

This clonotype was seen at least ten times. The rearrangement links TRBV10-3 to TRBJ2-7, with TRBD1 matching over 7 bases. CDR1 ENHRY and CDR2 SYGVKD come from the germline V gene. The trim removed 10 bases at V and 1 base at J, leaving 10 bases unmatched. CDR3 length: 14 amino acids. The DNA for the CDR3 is TGTGCCACCTCCCCGACAGGGTGGTCCTACGAGCAGTACTTC. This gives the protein CATSPTGWSYEQYF.

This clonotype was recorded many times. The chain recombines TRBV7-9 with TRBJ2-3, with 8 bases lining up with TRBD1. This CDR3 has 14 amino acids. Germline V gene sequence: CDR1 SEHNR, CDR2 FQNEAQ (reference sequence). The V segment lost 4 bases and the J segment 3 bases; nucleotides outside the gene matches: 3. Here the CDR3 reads CASSYRGFTDTQYF. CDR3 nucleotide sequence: TGTGCCAGCAGCTACAGGGGGTTTACAGATACGCAGTATTTT.

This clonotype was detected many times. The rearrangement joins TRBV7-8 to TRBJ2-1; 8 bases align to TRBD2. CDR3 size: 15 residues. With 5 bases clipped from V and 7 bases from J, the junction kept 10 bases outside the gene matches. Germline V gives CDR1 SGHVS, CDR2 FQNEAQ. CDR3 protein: CASSPNSGGANEQFF. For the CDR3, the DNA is TGTGCCAGCAGCCCAAACAGCGGGGGAGCAAATGAGCAGTTCTTC.

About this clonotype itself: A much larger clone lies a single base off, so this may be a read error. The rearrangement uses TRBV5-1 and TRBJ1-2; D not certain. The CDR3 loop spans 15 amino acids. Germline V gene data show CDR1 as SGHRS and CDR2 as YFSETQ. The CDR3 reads CASSLEGLINYGYPF. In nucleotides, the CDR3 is TGCGCCAGCAGCTTGGAAGGACTTATTAACTATGGCTACCCCTTC.